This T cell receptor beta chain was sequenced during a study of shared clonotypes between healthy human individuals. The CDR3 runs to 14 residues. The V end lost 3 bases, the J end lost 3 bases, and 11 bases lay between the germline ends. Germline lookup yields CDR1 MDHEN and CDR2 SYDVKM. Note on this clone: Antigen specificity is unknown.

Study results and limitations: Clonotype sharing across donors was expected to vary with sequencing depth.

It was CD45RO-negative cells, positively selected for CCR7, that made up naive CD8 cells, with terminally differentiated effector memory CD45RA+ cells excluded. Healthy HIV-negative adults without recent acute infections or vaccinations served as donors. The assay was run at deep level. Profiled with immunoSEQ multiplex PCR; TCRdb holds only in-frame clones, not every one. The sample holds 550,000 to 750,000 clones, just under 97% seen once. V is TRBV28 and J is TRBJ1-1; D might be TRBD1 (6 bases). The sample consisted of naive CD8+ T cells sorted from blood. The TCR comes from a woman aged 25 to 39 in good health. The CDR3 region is CASSFLPGDTEAFF. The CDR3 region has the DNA TGTGCCAGCAGTTTTCTCCCAGGGGACACTGAAGCTTTCTTT.